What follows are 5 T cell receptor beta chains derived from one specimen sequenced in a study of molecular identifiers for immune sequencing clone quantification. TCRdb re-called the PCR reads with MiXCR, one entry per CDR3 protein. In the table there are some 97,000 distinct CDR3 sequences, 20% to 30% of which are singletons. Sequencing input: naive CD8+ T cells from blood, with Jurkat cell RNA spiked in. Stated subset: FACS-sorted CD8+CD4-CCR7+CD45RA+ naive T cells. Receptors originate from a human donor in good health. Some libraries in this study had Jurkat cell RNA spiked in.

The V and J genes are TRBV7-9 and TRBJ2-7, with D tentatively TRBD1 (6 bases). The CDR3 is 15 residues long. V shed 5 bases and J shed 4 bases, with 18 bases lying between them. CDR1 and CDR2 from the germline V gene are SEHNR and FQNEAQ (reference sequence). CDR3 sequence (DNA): TGTGCCAGCAGCCACAGACAGGAGACAAATTACGAGCAGTACTTC. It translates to CASSHRQETNYEQYF.

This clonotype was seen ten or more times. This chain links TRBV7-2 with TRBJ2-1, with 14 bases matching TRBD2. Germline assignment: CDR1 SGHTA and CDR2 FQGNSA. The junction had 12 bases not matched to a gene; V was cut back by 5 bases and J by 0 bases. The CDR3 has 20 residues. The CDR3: CASSPGLAGDPILSYNEQFF. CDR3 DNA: TGTGCCAGCAGCCCGGGACTAGCGGGGGACCCCATTCTCTCCTACAATGAGCAGTTCTTC.

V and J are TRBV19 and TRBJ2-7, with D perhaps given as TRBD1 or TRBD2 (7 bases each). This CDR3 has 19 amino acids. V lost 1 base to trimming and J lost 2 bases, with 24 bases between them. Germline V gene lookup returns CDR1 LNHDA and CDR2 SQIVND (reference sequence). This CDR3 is CASSIVGGTATIRPYEQYF. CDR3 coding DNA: TGTGCCAGTAGTATAGTGGGAGGGACAGCGACCATCCGCCCCTACGAGCAGTACTTC.

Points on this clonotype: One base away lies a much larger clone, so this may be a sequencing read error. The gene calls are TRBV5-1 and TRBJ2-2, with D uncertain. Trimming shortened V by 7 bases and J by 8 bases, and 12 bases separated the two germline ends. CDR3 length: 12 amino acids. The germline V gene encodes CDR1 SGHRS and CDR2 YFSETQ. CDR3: CASREASGELFF. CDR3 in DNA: TGCGCCAGCCGTGAGGCGTCTGGGGAGCTGTTTTTT.

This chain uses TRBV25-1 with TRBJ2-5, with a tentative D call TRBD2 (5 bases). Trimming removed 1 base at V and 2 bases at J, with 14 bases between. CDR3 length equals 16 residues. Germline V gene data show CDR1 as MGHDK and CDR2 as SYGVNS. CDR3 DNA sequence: TGTGCCAGCAGTGAATTAGAAGGAGGCCTTCAAGAGACCCAGTACTTC. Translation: CASSELEGGLQETQYF.